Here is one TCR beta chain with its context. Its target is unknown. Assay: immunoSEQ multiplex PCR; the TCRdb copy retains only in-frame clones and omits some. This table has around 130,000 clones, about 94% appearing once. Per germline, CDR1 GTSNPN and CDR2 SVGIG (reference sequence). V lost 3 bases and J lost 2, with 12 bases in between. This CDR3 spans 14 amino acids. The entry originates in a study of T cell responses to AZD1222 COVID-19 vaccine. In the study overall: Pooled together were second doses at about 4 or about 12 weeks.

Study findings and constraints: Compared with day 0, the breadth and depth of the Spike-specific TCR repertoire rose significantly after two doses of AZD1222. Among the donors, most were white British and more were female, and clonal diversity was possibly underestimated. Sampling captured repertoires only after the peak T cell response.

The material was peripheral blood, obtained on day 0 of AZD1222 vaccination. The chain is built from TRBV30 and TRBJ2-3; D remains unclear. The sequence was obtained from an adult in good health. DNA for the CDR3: TGTGCCTGGAGGGAAGGACGGACCACAGATACGCAGTATTTT. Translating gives CAWREGRTTDTQYF.